The present entry profiles one TCR beta chain with its context. The antigen is unknown. The CDR3 consists of 14 residues. Per the germline V gene, CDR1 is SGHTA and CDR2 is FQGNSA. V shed 5 bases, J shed 4 bases, and the junction held 4 bases outside the gene matches. The sample comes from a study of T-cell memory formation after mild COVID-19. cDNA libraries for TCR alpha and TCR beta, carrying sample barcodes and UMIs, came from 5'RACE with constant-segment primers. Using its own MiXCR run on the 5' RACE reads, TCRdb lists one record per CDR3 protein. Among around 130,000 distinct CDR3 sequences listed, 14% were seen once. Study-wide findings and caveats: Clones contracting across day 15 to 85 had a balanced CD4/CD8 profile; later expanding clones leaned CD4+. Confirmation was lacking for SARS-CoV-2 specificity of second-wave clones that peaked on day 37. Contracting CD8+ clones were enriched in EMRA, CD4+ mainly in CM and EM.

This chain links TRBV7-2 with TRBJ2-3; 9 bases map to TRBD2. The receptor comes from an adult woman who had mild COVID-19 (a few samples of this study predate the infection). Cell type and time point are not known. The sequenced sample consisted of PBMCs or a T cell subset sorted from them (not recorded which). CDR3 nucleotides: TGTGCCAGCAGCCCCTGGACTAGCGCAGATACGCAGTATTTT. It translates to CASSPWTSADTQYF.